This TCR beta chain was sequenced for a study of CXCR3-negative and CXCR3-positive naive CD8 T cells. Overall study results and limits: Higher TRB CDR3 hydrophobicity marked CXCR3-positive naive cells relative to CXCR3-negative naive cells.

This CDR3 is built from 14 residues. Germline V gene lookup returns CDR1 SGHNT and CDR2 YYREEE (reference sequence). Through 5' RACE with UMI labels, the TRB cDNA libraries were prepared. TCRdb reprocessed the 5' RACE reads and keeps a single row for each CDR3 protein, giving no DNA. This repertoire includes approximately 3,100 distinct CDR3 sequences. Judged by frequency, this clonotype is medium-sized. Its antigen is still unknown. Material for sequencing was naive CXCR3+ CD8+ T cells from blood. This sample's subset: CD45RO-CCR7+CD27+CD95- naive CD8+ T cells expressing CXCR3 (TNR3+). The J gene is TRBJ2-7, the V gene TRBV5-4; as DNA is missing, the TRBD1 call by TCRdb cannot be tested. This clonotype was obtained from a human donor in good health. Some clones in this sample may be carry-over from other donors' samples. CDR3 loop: CASSLGQGSYEQYF.